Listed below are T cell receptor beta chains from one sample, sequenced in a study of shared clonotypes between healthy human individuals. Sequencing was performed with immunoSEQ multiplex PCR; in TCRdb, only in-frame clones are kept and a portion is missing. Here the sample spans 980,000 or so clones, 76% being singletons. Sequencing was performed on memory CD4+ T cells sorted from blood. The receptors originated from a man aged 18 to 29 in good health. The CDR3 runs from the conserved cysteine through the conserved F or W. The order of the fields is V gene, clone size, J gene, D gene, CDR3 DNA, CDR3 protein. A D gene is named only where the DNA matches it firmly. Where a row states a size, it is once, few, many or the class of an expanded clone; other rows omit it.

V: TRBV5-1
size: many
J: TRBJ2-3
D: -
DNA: TGCGCCAGCCGATCCGGGACTCTTTTAGATACGCAGTATTTT
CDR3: CASRSGTLLDTQYF

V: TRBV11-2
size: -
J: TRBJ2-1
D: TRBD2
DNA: TGTGCCAGCAGCTTAGAGGGACTAGCGGGAGGGCTCAATGAGCAGTTCTTC
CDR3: CASSLEGLAGGLNEQFF

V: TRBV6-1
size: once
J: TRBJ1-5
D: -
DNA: TGTGCCAGCAGTGGGTCCGGGCAAGGAGGAAGTAGTTATCAGCCCCAGCATTTT
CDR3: CASSGSGQGGSSYQPQHF

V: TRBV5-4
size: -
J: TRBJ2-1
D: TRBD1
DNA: TGTGCCAGCAGCCAGGGACAGGGAGGCCACAATGAGCAGTTCTTC
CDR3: CASSQGQGGHNEQFF

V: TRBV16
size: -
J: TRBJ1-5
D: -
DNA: TGTGCCAGCAGCCAAGGGTCCGGCCGGGGAGGAAATCAGCCCCAGCATTTT
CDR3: CASSQGSGRGGNQPQHF

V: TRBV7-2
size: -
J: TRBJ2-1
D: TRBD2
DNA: TGTGCCAGCAGCTCCGGGACTAGCGGGAATGAGCAGTTCTTC
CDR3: CASSSGTSGNEQFF

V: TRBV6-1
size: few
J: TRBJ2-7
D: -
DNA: TGTGCCAGCAGTGAAAGTCGGGGAACCGAGCAGTACTTC
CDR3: CASSESRGTEQYF

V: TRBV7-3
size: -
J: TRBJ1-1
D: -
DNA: TGTGCCAGCAGCTTAGGGGGGCAAACTGAAGCTTTCTTT
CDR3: CASSLGGQTEAFF

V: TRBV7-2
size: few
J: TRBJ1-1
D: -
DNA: TGTGCCAGCAGCCGTGGGGAGCTGAGGGGCACTGAAGCTTTCTTT
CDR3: CASSRGELRGTEAFF

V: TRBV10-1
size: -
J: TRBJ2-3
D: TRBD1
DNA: TGCGCCAGCAGTGAGGGGACAGGGGGCTTGGAAGATACGCAGTATTTT
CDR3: CASSEGTGGLEDTQYF

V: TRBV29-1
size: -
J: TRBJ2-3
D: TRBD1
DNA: TGCAGCGTTGGGGACAGGGCCCCAGATACGCAGTATTTT
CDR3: CSVGDRAPDTQYF

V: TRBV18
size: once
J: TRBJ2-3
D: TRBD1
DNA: TGTGCCAGCTCACCTTTACAGGGGGCGTGGACAGATACGCAGTATTTT
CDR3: CASSPLQGAWTDTQYF

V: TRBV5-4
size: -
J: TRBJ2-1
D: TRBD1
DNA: TGTGCCAGCAGCTTGGTGGGACAGGGGGCGTTGAATGAGCAGTTCTTC
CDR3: CASSLVGQGALNEQFF

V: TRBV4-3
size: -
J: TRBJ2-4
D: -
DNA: TGCGCCAGCAGCCAAGATCGGGGTAACATTCAGTACTTC
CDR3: CASSQDRGNIQYF

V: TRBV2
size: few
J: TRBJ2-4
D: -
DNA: TGTGCCAGCAGTTTCCAGGGCATTCAGTACTTC
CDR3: CASSFQGIQYF

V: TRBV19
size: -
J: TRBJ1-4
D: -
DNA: TGTGCCAGTAGTCCGGGGCTAGCAAAACTGTTTTTT
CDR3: CASSPGLAKLFF

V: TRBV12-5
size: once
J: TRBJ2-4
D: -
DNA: TGTGCTAGTGGGGGATACGGGACGGATAAAAACATTCAGTACTTC
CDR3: CASGGYGTDKNIQYF

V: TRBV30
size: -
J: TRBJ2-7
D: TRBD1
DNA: TGTGCCTGGAGTGCCGGGACAGGGTCCTACGAGCAGTACTTC
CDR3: CAWSAGTGSYEQYF

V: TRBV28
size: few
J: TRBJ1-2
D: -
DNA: TGTGCCAGCAGTCCCCCCGTGGGAGCATATGGCTACACCTTC
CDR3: CASSPPVGAYGYTF

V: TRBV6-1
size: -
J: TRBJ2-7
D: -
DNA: TGTGCCAGCAGTGAAGCTGACCGTTGGGGGGTCGAGCAGTACTTC
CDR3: CASSEADRWGVEQYF

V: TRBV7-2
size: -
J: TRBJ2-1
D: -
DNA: TGTGCCAGCAGCTTTCAGGCGGGGTACAATGAGCAGTTCTTC
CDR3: CASSFQAGYNEQFF

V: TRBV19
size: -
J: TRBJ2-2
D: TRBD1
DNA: TGTGCCAGTAGTATAATAGGGGGCATTACCGGGGAGCTGTTTTTT
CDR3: CASSIIGGITGELFF

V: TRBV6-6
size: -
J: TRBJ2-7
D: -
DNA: TGTGCCAGCAGCCCCCGCGGAGGGAACTCCTACGAGCAGTACTTC
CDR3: CASSPRGGNSYEQYF

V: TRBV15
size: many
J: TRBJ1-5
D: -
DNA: TGTGCCACCTCCCAGGAAAGAGGGTGGGGATACCAGCCCCAGCATTTT
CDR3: CATSQERGWGYQPQHF

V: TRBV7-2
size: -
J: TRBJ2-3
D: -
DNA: TGTGCCAGCAGCTTACGACAGCCACGCACAGATACGCAGTATTTT
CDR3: CASSLRQPRTDTQYF